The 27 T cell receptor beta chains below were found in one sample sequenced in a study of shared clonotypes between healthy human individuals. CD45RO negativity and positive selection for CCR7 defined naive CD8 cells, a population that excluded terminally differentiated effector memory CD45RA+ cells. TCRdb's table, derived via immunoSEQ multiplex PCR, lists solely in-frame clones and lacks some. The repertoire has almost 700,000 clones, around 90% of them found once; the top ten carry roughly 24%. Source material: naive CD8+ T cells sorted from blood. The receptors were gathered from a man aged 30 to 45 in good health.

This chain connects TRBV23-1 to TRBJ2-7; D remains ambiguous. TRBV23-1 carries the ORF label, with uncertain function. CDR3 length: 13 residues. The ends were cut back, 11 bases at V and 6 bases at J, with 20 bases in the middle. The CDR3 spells CAPTVPGTLEQYF. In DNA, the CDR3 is TGCGCCCCCACAGTCCCAGGAACCCTCGAGCAGTACTTC.

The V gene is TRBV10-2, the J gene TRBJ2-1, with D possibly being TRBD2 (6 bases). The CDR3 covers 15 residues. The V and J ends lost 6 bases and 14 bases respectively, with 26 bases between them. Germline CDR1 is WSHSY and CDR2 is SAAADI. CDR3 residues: CASSPFGTPAPLKFF. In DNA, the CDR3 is TGCGCCAGCAGCCCCTTCGGGACTCCCGCCCCCCTCAAGTTCTTC.

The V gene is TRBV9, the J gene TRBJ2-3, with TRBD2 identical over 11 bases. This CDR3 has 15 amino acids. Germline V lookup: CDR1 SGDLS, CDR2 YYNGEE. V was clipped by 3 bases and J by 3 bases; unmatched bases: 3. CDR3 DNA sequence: TGTGCCAGCAGCGGGTGGACTAGCGGGACAGATACGCAGTATTTT. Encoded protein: CASSGWTSGTDTQYF.

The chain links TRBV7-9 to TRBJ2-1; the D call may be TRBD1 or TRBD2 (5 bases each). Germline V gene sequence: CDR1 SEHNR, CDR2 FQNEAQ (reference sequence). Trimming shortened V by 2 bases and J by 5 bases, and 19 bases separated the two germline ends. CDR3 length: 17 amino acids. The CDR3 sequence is CASSLPLGVGKNNEQFF. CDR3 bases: TGTGCCAGCAGCTTACCCCTGGGGGTCGGGAAAAACAATGAGCAGTTCTTC.

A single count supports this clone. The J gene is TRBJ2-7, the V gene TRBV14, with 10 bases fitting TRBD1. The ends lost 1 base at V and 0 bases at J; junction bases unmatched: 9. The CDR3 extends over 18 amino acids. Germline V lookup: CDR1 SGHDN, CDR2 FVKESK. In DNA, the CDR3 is TGTGCCAGCAGCCAAGTACCGGGACAGGGGCCCAGCTCCTACGAGCAGTACTTC. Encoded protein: CASSQVPGQGPSSYEQYF.

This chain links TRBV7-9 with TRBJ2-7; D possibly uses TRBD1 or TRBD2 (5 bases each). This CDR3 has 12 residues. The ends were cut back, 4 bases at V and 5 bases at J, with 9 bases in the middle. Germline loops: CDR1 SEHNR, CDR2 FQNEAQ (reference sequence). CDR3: CASSYGANEQYF. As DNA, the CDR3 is TGTGCCAGCAGCTACGGGGCCAACGAGCAGTACTTC.

The CDR3 spells CAQSSGHYNEQFF. The CDR3 nucleotides read TGTGCCCAGTCTAGCGGGCACTACAATGAGCAGTTCTTC. The rearrangement uses TRBV30 and TRBJ2-1, with 8 bases fitting TRBD2. Germline V gives CDR1 GTSNPN, CDR2 SVGIG (reference sequence). After removal of 8 bases from V and 3 bases from J, the junction contained 6 bases not matched to a gene. The CDR3 is made up of 13 amino acids.

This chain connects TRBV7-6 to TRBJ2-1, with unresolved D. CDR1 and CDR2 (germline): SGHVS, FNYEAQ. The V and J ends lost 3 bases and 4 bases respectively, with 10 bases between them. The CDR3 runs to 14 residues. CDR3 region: CASSFLVGYNEQFF. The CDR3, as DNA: TGTGCCAGCAGCTTTTTAGTAGGTTACAATGAGCAGTTCTTC.

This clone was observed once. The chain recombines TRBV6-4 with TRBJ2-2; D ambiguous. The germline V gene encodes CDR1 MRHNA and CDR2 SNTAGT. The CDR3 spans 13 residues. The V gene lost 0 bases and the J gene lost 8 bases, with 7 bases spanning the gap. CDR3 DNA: TGTGCCAGCAGTGACTCCCTGGGAGGGGAGCTGTTTTTT. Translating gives CASSDSLGGELFF.

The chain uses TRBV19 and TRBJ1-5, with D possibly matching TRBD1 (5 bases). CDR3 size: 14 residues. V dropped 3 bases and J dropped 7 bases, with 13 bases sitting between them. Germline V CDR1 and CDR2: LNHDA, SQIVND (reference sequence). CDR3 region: CASSIRRGGQPQHF. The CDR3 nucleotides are TGTGCCAGTAGTATTCGGAGGGGAGGACAGCCCCAGCATTTT.

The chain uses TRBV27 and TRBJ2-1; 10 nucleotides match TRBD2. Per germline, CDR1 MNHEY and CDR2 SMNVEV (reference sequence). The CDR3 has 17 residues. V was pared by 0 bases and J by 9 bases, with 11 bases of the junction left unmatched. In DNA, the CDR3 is TGTGCCAGCAGTTTATCACCTAGCGGGAGAAAAAGGGGTGAGCAGTTCTTC. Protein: CASSLSPSGRKRGEQFF.

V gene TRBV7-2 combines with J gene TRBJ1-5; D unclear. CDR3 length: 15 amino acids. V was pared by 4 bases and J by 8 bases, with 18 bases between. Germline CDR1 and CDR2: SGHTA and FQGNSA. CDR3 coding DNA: TGTGCCAGCAGCTCAGGAACGGCGGCGTGGGAGCCCCAGCATTTT. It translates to CASSSGTAAWEPQHF.

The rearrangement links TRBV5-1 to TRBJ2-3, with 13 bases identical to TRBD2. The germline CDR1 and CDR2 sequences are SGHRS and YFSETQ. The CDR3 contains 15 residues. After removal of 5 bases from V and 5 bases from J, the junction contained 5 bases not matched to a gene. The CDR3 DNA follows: TGCGCCAGCAGGCGGACTAGCGGGAGTATAGATACGCAGTATTTT. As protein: CASRRTSGSIDTQYF.

This chain's CDR3 is CASPGRDRTDTQYF. In DNA, the CDR3 is TGTGCCAGCCCGGGGCGGGACCGCACAGATACGCAGTATTTT. This chain links TRBV2 with TRBJ2-3; D may be TRBD2 (6 bases). Germline assignment: CDR1 SNHLY and CDR2 FYNNEI. The CDR3 loop spans 14 amino acids. Trimming stripped 8 bases from V and 1 base from J, with 13 bases between. The variable domain in full, with the rest retrieved from reference TRBV2 and TRBJ2-3, is EPEVTQTPSHQVTQMGQEVILRCVPISNHLYFYWYRQILGQKVEFLVSFYNNEISEKSEIFDDQFSVERPDGSNFTLKIRSTKLEDSAMYFCASPGRDRTDTQYFGPGTRLTVL.

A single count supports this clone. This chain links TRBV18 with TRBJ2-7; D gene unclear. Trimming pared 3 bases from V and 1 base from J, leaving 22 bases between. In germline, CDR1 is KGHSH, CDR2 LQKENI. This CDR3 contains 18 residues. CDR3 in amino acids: CASSPLRPKGIHSYEQYF. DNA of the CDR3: TGTGCCAGCTCACCTCTCCGGCCAAAGGGCATACATTCCTACGAGCAGTACTTC.

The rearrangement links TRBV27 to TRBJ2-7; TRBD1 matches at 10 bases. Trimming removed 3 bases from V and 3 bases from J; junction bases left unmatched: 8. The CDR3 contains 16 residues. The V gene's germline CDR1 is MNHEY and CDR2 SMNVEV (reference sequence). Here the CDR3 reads CASSFFPGTGDYEQYF. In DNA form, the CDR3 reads TGTGCCAGCAGTTTCTTTCCTGGGACAGGGGACTACGAGCAGTACTTC.

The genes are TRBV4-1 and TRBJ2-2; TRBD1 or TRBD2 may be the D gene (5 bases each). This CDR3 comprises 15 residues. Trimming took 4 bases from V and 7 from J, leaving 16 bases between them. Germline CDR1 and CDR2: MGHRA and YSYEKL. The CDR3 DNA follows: TGCGCCAGCAGCCCCGATGCCGGGGCCATCGGGGAGCTGTTTTTT. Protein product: CASSPDAGAIGELFF.

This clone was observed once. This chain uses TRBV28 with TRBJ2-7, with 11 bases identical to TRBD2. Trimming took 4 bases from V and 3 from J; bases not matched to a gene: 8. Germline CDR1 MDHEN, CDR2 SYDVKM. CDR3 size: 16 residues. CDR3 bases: TGTGCCAGCAGTTCACTTAGCGGGAGGGGGGGCTACGAGCAGTACTTC. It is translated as CASSSLSGRGGYEQYF.

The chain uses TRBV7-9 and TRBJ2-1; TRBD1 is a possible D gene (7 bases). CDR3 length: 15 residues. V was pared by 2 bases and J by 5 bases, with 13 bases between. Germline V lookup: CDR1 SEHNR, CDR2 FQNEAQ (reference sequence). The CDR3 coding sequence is TGTGCCAGCAGCTTATTGTCAGGGGGGAACAATGAGCAGTTCTTC. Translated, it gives CASSLLSGGNNEQFF.

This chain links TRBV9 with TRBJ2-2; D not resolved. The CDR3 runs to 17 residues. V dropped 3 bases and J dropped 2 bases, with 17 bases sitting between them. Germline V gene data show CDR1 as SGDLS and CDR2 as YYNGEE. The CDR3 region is CASSAPRSDPNTGELFF. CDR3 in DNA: TGTGCCAGCAGCGCCCCAAGGAGCGATCCAAACACCGGGGAGCTGTTTTTT.

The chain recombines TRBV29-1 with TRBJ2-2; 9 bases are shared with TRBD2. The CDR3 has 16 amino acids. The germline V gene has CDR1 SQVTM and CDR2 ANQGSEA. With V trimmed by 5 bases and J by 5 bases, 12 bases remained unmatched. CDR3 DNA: TGCAGCGTTTTAGCTCCCCGCGGGAGGGTAACCGGGGAGCTGTTTTTT. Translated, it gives CSVLAPRGRVTGELFF.

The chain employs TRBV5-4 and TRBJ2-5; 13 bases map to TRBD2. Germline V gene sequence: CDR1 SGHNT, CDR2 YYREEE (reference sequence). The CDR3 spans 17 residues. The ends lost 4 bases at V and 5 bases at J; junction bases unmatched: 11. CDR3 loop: CASSIIGLAGDGETQYF. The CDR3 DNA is TGTGCCAGCAGCATCATAGGACTAGCGGGGGATGGGGAGACCCAGTACTTC.

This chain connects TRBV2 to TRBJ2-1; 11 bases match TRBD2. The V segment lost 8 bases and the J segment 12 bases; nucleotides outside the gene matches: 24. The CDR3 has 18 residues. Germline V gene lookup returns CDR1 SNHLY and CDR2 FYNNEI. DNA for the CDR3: TGTGCCAGCCCCTCGCAGGGTGGTAGCGGGAGGGCCTCGGTAGTGCAGTTCTTC. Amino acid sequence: CASPSQGGSGRASVVQFF.

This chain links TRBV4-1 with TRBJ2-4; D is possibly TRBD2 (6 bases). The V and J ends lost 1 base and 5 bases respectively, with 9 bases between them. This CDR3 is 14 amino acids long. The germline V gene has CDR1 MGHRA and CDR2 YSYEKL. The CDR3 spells CASSQVGLENIQYF. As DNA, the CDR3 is TGCGCCAGCAGCCAAGTGGGACTCGAAAACATTCAGTACTTC.

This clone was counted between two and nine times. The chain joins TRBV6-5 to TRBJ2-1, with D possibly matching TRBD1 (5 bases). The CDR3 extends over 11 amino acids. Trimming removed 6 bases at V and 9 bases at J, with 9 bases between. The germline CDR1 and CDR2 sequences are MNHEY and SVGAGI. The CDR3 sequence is CASRQGFEQFF. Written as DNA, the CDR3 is TGTGCCAGCAGGCAGGGATTTGAGCAGTTCTTC.

CDR3 bases: TGTGCCAGCAGTCCAGTCCTACCGACCGCCTACGAGCAGTACTTC. Residues: CASSPVLPTAYEQYF. This chain uses TRBV7-8 with TRBJ2-7; no reliable D call. CDR1 and CDR2 (germline): SGHVS, FQNEAQ. V was cut by 6 bases and J by 2 bases, with 17 bases left in between. The CDR3 is 15 amino acids.

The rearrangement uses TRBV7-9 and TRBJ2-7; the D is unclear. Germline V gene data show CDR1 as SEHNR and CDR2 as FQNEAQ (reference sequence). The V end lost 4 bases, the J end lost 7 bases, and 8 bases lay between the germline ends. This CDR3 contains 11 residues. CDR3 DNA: TGTGCCAGCAGCTCCTCGGATGAGCAGTACTTC. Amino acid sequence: CASSSSDEQYF.